This entry is about one TCR beta chain. What it binds is unknown. Method: immunoSEQ multiplex PCR; TCRdb's copy keeps in-frame clones and lacks some. The table has about 130,000 clones, approximately 78% seen once. As to time point: blood 2 weeks post-SBRT. Documented treatment: 15 Gy SBRT to primary tumor, nephrectomy 4 weeks later. Radiation-treated patients gave blood at baseline, week 2 and week 4. This entry is derived from a study of radiation and T cells in renal cell carcinoma. Background on the study: Nephrectomy followed 15 Gy stereotactic body radiation by 4 weeks. Overall study findings and caveats: In blood, top tumor clones expanded by 2 weeks, shrinking by 4.

V was clipped by 4 bases and J by 6 bases, with 10 bases between them. The CDR3 is 12 amino acids. CDR1 and CDR2 (germline): SGHTS, YDEGEE. The sequence came from a woman aged 55-69 years with renal cell carcinoma. The rearrangement joins TRBV5-8 to TRBJ1-2; TRBD1 is a possible D gene (5 bases). The material was blood, obtained from a patient whose treatment included radiotherapy and nephrectomy. The CDR3: CASSGDPDGYTF. The CDR3 DNA reads as TGTGCCAGCAGCGGGGACCCGGATGGCTACACCTTC.